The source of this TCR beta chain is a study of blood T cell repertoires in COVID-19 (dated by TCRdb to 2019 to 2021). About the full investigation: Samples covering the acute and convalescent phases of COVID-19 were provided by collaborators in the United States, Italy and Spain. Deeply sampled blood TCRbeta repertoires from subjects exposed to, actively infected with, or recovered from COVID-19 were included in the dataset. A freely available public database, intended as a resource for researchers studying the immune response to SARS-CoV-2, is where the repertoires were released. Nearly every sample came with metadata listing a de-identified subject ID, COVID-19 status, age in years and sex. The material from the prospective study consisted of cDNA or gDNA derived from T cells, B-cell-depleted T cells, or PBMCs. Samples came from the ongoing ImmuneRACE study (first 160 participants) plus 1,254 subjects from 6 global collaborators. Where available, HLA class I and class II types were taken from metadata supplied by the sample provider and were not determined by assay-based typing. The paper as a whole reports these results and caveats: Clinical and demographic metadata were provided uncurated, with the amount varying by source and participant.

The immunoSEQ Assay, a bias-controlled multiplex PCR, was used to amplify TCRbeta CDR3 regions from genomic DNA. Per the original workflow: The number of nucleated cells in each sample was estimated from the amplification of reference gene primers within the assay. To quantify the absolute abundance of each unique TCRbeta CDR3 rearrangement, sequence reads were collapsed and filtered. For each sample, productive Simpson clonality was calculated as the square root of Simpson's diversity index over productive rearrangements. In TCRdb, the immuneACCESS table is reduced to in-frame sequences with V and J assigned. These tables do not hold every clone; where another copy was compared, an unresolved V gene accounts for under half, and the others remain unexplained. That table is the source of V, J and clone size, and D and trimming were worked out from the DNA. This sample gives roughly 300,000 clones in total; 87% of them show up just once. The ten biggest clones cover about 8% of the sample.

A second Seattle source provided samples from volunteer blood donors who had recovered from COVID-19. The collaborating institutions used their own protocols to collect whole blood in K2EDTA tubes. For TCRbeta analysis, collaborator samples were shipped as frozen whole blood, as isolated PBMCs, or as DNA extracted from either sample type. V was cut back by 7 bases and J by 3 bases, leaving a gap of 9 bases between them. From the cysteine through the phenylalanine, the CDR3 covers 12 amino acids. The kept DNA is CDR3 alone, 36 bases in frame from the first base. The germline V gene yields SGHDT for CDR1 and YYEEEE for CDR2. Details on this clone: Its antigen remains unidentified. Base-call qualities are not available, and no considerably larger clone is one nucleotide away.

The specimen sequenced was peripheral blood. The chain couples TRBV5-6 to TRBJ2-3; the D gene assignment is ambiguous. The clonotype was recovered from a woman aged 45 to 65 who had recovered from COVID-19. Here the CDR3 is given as CASAPGTDTQYF. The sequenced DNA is TGTGCCAGCGCTCCGGGTACAGATACGCAGTATTTT.